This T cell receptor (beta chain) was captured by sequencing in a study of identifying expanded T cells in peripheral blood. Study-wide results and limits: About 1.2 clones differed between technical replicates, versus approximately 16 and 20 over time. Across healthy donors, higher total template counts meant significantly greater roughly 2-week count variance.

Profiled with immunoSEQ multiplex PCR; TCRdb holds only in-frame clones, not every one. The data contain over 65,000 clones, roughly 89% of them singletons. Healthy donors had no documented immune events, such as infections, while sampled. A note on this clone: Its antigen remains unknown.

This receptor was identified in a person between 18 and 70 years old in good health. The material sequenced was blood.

CDR3 DNA sequence: TGTGCCAGCAGTCCCCGGTACACCGGGGAGCTGTTTTTT. Its translation is CASSPRYTGELFF. The V and J genes are TRBV27 and TRBJ2-2; D unclear. V was shortened by 5 bases and J by 3 bases, with 7 bases between the two germline ends. Germline CDR1 is MNHEY and CDR2 is SMNVEV (reference sequence). This CDR3 contains 13 residues.